The 19 T cell receptor beta chains in this list originate from one sample, sequenced in a study of beta chain features in type 1 diabetes. Of the isolated RNA, all was reverse transcribed, and so the sequenced material was expressed TCRB transcripts. TCRdb keeps only in-frame clones here, not all; method: immunoSEQ multiplex PCR. The sample lists hundreds of thousands of clones, roughly a sixth occurring once. Material: naive CD4+ T cells from blood. These receptors all come from a man aged 18 to 35 in good health.

The chain combines TRBV30 with TRBJ1-1; D is perhaps TRBD1 (6 bases). The V end lost 8 bases, the J end lost 7 bases, and 11 bases lay between the germline ends. This CDR3 has 10 residues. Germline CDR1 GTSNPN, CDR2 SVGIG (reference sequence). CDR3 coding DNA: TGTGCCGGAGACAGGCTTGAAGCTTTCTTT. Translating it yields CAGDRLEAFF.

This clone was observed a few times. The J gene is TRBJ1-5, the V gene TRBV29-1, with 8 bases fitting TRBD1. The germline CDR1 and CDR2 sequences are SQVTM and ANQGSEA. V gave up 6 bases and J gave up 5 bases; unmatched junction bases: 15. The CDR3 runs to 16 residues. The CDR3 coding sequence is TGCAGCGTGAAGGGGGCAGGGGGCGCGGTAGATCAGCCCCAGCATTTT. This gives the protein CSVKGAGGAVDQPQHF.

This clone came up a few times. The chain employs TRBV4-2 and TRBJ2-5; no clear D gene. This CDR3 spans 13 amino acids. V gave up 0 bases and J gave up 5 bases, with 7 bases separating them. Germline V CDR1 and CDR2: LGHNA, YNFKEQ. The CDR3 sequence is CASSQDLWETQYF. The CDR3 bases are TGTGCCAGCAGCCAAGATCTTTGGGAGACCCAGTACTTC.

The CDR3 loop reads CASSLGAAGNEQFF. The CDR3 DNA follows: TGCGCCAGCAGCTTGGGGGCAGCCGGCAATGAGCAGTTCTTC. V and J are TRBV5-1 and TRBJ2-1; D call uncertain. CDR1 SGHRS and CDR2 YFSETQ come from the germline V gene. This CDR3 region has 14 residues. Trimming took off 0 bases at V and 6 bases at J, with 10 bases between the two ends.

The chain is built from TRBV6-5 and TRBJ2-1, with 9 bases aligning to TRBD2. Germline V gene lookup returns CDR1 MNHEY and CDR2 SVGAGI. The V and J ends lost 8 bases and 8 bases, in that order; junction bases with no gene match: 10. This CDR3 has 14 amino acids. The CDR3 nucleotides are TGTGCCAGCTATACTAGCGGGTCCCTTTATGAGCAGTTCTTC. Amino acid sequence: CASYTSGSLYEQFF.

The chain uses TRBV6-5 and TRBJ1-6; 7 bases agree with TRBD1. Germline lookup yields CDR1 MNHEY and CDR2 SVGAGI. The CDR3 is made up of 13 amino acids. V dropped 9 bases and J dropped 8; count of bases not matched to a gene: 7. In DNA, the CDR3 is TGTGCCAGTCAGACAGGGCATGATTCACCCCTCCACTTT. Its protein product is CASQTGHDSPLHF.

CDR3 nucleotides: TGTGCCAGCAGCCCAGGGATGGAAATGTACTTC. It encodes CASSPGMEMYF. J is TRBJ2-4 and V is TRBV5-4; a weak D match, TRBD1 (5 bases). Trimming left V 4 bases short and J 15 bases short, with 14 bases between. Germline CDR1 and CDR2: SGHNT and YYREEE (reference sequence). The length of the CDR3 is 11 residues.

The chain recombines TRBV7-2 with TRBJ2-3, with TRBD2 matching 13 bases. CDR1 and CDR2 (germline): SGHTA, FQGNSA. The CDR3 length is 15 residues. Unmatched junction bases numbered 6, after V lost 8 bases and J lost 4 bases. CDR3 in DNA: TGTGCCAGCCGACCGGGACTAGCGGGGTCAGATACGCAGTATTTT. It codes for CASRPGLAGSDTQYF.

Details on this clone: The sample has other DNA sequences that encode this CDR3 too. This rearrangement joins TRBV18 to TRBJ2-7, with 8 bases matching TRBD1. From germline, CDR1 is KGHSH and CDR2 LQKENI. Trimming took 2 bases from V and 3 from J; bases not matched to a gene: 3. The CDR3 consists of 14 residues. DNA of the CDR3: TGTGCCAGCTCACCAGGGACAGGCGGCTACGAGCAGTACTTC. Protein sequence: CASSPGTGGYEQYF.

This clone was counted a few times. The J gene is TRBJ2-7, the V gene TRBV4-2; possible D gene TRBD1, 6 bases. The CDR3 sequence is 15 residues long. V shed 0 bases and J shed 5 bases, with 14 bases lying between them. Germline-derived CDR1 and CDR2 are LGHNA and YNFKEQ. CDR3 sequence (DNA): TGTGCCAGCAGCCAAGATAACGAACAGGGACACGAGCAGTACTTC. It specifies CASSQDNEQGHEQYF.

The chain uses TRBV6-5 and TRBJ2-1; 7 bases align to TRBD1. V was clipped by 6 bases and J by 5 bases; unmatched bases: 10. The CDR3 is 15 amino acids. Looked up from germline, CDR1 is MNHEY and CDR2 is SVGAGI. The CDR3 reads CASSLGGQSDNEQFF. CDR3 in DNA: TGTGCCAGCAGCCTAGGGGGACAGTCTGACAATGAGCAGTTCTTC.

This rearrangement joins TRBV10-3 to TRBJ1-1; 8 bases agree with TRBD1. V lost 7 bases, J lost 3 bases, and 7 bases stayed unmatched. This CDR3 spans 14 amino acids. The germline V gene encodes CDR1 ENHRY and CDR2 SYGVKD. The CDR3 DNA follows: TGTGCCATCACCCCGACAGGGGAGGACACTGAAGCTTTCTTT. This translates into CAITPTGEDTEAFF.

This clone was found a few times. V and J are TRBV6-5 and TRBJ1-1, with 8 bases that match TRBD1. This CDR3 region has 14 residues. J lost 7 bases, V lost 2 bases, and 6 bases had no gene match. Germline-derived CDR1 and CDR2 are MNHEY and SVGAGI. The CDR3 here is CASSYGQGKREAFF. The CDR3 nucleotides read TGTGCCAGCAGTTACGGACAGGGAAAACGTGAAGCTTTCTTT.

In this sample, this clone turned up a few times. CDR3 protein: CASGPGGRAGLRFF. The CDR3 nucleotides are TGTGCTAGTGGTCCTGGGGGCAGGGCCGGATTGAGGTTCTTC. The chain employs TRBV12-5 and TRBJ2-1; tentatively, D is TRBD1 (6 bases). V dropped 5 bases and J dropped 15 bases, with 23 bases sitting between them. CDR3 size: 14 residues. Germline CDR1 LGHNT, CDR2 FRNRAP.

This clone was detected a few times. The rearrangement joins TRBV7-9 to TRBJ1-4; no reliable D call. Trimming shortened V by 6 bases and J by 3 bases, and 8 bases separated the two germline ends. CDR1 and CDR2 from the germline V gene are SEHNR and FQNEAQ (reference sequence). There are 13 residues in the CDR3. The CDR3 is CASSRRSNEKLFF. The CDR3 bases are TGTGCCAGCAGTCGCAGATCTAATGAAAAACTGTTTTTT.

This chain links TRBV27 with TRBJ2-1; tentative D call: TRBD2 (6 bases). CDR3 length: 12 amino acids. From germline, CDR1 is MNHEY and CDR2 SMNVEV (reference sequence). The germline V and J ends were trimmed by 9 bases and 5 bases, with 11 bases remaining between them. The CDR3: CARTGVHNEQFF. The CDR3 DNA reads as TGTGCCAGAACGGGGGTTCACAATGAGCAGTTCTTC.

This clone has just a few counts. The chain links TRBV25-1 to TRBJ2-5, with TRBD1 matching over 8 bases. Germline CDR1 is MGHDK and CDR2 is SYGVNS. The junction had 8 bases not matched to a gene; V was cut back by 4 bases and J by 4 bases. CDR3 length: 15 amino acids. CDR3 coding DNA: TGTGCCAGCAGTGCCAGGGGGCGCGGGGCAGAGACCCAGTACTTC. Translating gives CASSARGRGAETQYF.

The chain has TRBV5-1 and TRBJ2-1; TRBD1 aligns across 9 bases. From germline, CDR1 is SGHRS and CDR2 YFSETQ. With 4 bases clipped from V and 10 bases from J, the junction kept 9 bases outside the gene matches. The CDR3 is 14 amino acids. In DNA form, the CDR3 reads TGCGCCAGCAGCCCCCGGGACAGGGATGGGGAGCAGTTCTTC. Its protein is CASSPRDRDGEQFF.

A few counts support this clone. The rearrangement uses TRBV28 and TRBJ1-4; tentatively, D is TRBD1 (6 bases). This CDR3 is built from 15 residues. Trimming pared 7 bases from V and 8 bases from J, leaving 20 bases between. CDR1 and CDR2 (germline): MDHEN, SYDVKM. Here the CDR3 reads CASTPGGRAAEKLFF. The CDR3, as DNA: TGTGCCAGCACTCCCGGGGGGCGAGCGGCCGAAAAACTGTTTTTT.